The text below deals with one TCR beta chain. Its antigen is not known. Regions amplified from RNA transcripts were the TCR beta CDR3 regions. HTBI primers were used for first-round RT-PCR of the TCR CDR3. MiXCR, run by TCRdb on the multiplex PCR reads, gives a single entry per CDR3 protein. Counted here are about 370,000 distinct CDR3 sequences, around 15% occurring once; the ten biggest clones make up about 20%. The data were obtained in a study of T cells in Graves' hyperthyroidism and ophthalmopathy. Diagnoses used clinical symptoms, serum thyroxine and TRAb, thyroid ultrasound and orbital computed tomography. Study-level results: Ophthalmopathy was model-predicted a median around seven months pre-onset. Among clonotypes expanded in thyroid above 0.001, most were also found in blood. Separation of ophthalmopathy from stable hyperthyroidism was achieved by a 13 V-J model.

This CDR3 is 15 amino acids long. Trimming took 0 bases from V and 1 from J, leaving 9 bases between them. Germline loops: CDR1 WNHNN, CDR2 SYGVQD (reference sequence). Material: blood. This sequence originates from a woman aged 60-75 years with Graves' ophthalmopathy. The V call is TRBV10-1, the J call TRBJ1-1, with D hard to call. The CDR3 loop is CASSESGAANTEAFF. The CDR3 bases are TGCGCCAGCAGTGAGTCCGGTGCAGCGAACACTGAAGCTTTCTTT.